This T cell receptor beta chain was identified during a study of OX40 agonist ivuxolimab in advanced cancers. The wider study: Three patients had partial responses: one hepatocellular carcinoma, two cutaneous melanoma.

Produced via immunoSEQ multiplex PCR; TCRdb's table is partial and in-frame only. The sample has around 100,000 clones; around 91% are singletons. Germline V gene sequence: CDR1 SGHTA, CDR2 FQGNSA. The CDR3 length is 14 residues. Trimming removed 5 bases from V and 4 bases from J; junction bases left unmatched: 1. The chain is built from TRBV7-2 and TRBJ2-2; 10 bases line up with TRBD2. Sequencing was performed on CD4+ or CD8+ T cells sorted from blood, taken in a trial of the OX40 agonist ivuxolimab. The clonotype comes from an adult with an advanced solid tumor such as melanoma, head and neck, liver or kidney cancer. The CDR3 DNA reads TGTGCCAGCAGCCGGACTAGCGGCACCGGGGAGCTGTTTTTT. As protein: CASSRTSGTGELFF.